Listed below are T cell receptor beta chains from one sample, sequenced in a study of control samples from healthy donors and cancer patients. The table came from immunoSEQ multiplex PCR; TCRdb's copy has only in-frame clones and leaves some out. Of about 34,000 clones detected, more than 85% appear once; the ten largest clones hold 1.6%. The sequenced sample consisted of PBMCs. Source of these receptors: a middle-aged woman with lung cancer. CDR3s leave out the opening cysteine and the closing phenylalanine or tryptophan. Expanded clones are given a class, and other clones once, few, many or no size at all.

NA	TRBV12-3/TRBV12-4	TRBJ1-1	ASSPQNTEAF
few	TRBV7-2	TRBJ2-3	ASSLSVGKQY
NA	TRBV10-1	TRBJ2-1	ASSERVRPSSYNEQF
NA	TRBV28	TRBJ1-3	ASSERQAAGNTIY
NA	TRBV9	TRBJ2-3	ASSSQTGLGTDTQY
once	TRBV18	TRBJ2-7	ASSAGVTLYEQY
NA	TRBV29-1	TRBJ1-4	SVQTGAHEKLF
NA	TRBV11-3	TRBJ2-7	ASSLEGHLSYEQY
NA	TRBV7-9	TRBJ2-2	ASSFDLGGSGELF
NA	TRBV7-9	TRBJ2-1	ATGDGMYNEQF
NA	TRBV2	TRBJ2-7	ASTGQGSYEQY
NA	TRBV15	TRBJ1-2	ATSRRTGGYGYT
few	TRBV7-2	TRBJ2-7	ASSLEPSGGYEQY
NA	TRBV7-3	TRBJ2-2	ASSVGTGELF
NA	TRBV6-5	TRBJ1-5	ASDRDSGLNQPQH
NA	TRBV30	TRBJ1-4	AWSGDGEKLF
NA	TRBV10-3	TRBJ1-4	AISESGGTANEKLF
NA	TRBV24-1	TRBJ2-5	ATSDFSSKETQY
NA	TRBV11-2	TRBJ2-2	ASSLVGGPNTGELF
NA	TRBV19	TRBJ2-3	AISAASSTDTQY
NA	TRBV10-3	TRBJ2-5	AISDHAGTSGGAGETQY
NA	TRBV30	TRBJ1-2	ACPWGNGYT
once	TRBV10-3	TRBJ1-1	AISEVPPRNTEAF
NA	TRBV6-1	TRBJ2-1	ASSEGPYNEQF
NA	TRBV5-1	TRBJ1-6	ASSLDGGSSYNSPLH
NA	TRBV19	TRBJ2-7	ASRDSRPPSYEQY
NA	TRBV6-5	TRBJ2-1	ASSPQDNEQF
NA	TRBV6-5	TRBJ1-1	ASSSGEITEAF
NA	TRBV27	TRBJ2-5	ASSPQGTSRAQETQY